The clone carrying this T cell receptor (beta chain) came up many times. Its antigen is unknown. The TCR beta CDR3 regions underwent amplification using RNA transcripts as the source. The HTBI primer set drove a first-round RT-PCR of the TCR CDR3. TCRdb reanalysed the multiplex PCR reads using MiXCR and keeps one entry per CDR3 protein. Found here are approximately 520,000 distinct CDR3 sequences, approximately 25% of them singletons; the top ten hold around 11%. Ophthalmopathy cases met thresholds of Clinical Activity Score at least 3, NOSPECS grade at least 4 and duration under 3 months. Exclusion of patients followed from uncontrolled infection, other autoimmune disease, pregnancy or lactation. Over 9 ml of fresh peripheral blood supplied the PBMCs. The data stem from a study of T cells in Graves' hyperthyroidism and ophthalmopathy. Study-wide results and caveats: It was a median around 6 months before onset that the model predicted ophthalmopathy.

This CDR3 contains 15 residues. The germline gives CDR1 SEHNR, CDR2 FQNEAQ (reference sequence). Trimming left V 2 bases short and J 1 base short, with 11 bases between. The source of this sequence is a woman aged 25-40 years with Graves' ophthalmopathy. The chain carries TRBV7-9 and TRBJ1-1; a possible D gene is TRBD1 (6 bases). Sequenced: blood. The CDR3 protein is CASSLSSGANTEAFF. The DNA for the CDR3 is TGTGCCAGCAGCTTAAGTTCAGGGGCGAACACTGAAGCTTTCTTT.